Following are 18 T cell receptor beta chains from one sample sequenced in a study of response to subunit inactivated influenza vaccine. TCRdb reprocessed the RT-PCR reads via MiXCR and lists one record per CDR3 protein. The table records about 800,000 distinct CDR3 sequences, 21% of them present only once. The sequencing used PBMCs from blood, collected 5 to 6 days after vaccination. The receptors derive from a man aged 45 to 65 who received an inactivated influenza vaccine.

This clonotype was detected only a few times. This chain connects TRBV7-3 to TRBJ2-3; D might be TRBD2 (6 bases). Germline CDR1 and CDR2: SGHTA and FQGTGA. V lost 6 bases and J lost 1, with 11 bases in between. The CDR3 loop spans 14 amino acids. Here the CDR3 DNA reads TGTGCCAGCAGTCCGGGACTGGGCACAGATACGCAGTATTTT. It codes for CASSPGLGTDTQYF.

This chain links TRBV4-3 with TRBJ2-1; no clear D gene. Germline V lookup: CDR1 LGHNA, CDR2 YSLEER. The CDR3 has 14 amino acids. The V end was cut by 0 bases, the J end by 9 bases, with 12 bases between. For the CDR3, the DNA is TGCGCCAGCAGCCAAGATTTAATAGAAGGTGAGCAGTTCTTC. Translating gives CASSQDLIEGEQFF.

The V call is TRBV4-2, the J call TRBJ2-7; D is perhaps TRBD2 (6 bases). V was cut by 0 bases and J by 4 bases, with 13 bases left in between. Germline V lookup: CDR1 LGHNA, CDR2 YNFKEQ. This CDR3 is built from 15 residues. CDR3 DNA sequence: TGTGCCAGCAGCCAAGATTCTAGGGGACTGTACGAGCAGTACTTC. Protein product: CASSQDSRGLYEQYF.

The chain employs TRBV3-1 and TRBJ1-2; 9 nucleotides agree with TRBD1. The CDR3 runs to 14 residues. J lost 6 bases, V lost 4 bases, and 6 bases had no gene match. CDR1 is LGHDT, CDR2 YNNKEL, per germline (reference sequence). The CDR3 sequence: CASSPYRGHNGYTF. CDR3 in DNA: TGTGCCAGCAGCCCGTACAGGGGGCATAATGGCTACACCTTC. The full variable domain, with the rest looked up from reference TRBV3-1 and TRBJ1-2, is DTAVSQTPKYLVTQMGNDKSIKCEQNLGHDTMYWYKQDSKKFLKIMFSYNNKELIINETVPNRFSPKSPDKAHLNLHINSLELGDSAVYFCASSPYRGHNGYTFGSGTRLTVV.

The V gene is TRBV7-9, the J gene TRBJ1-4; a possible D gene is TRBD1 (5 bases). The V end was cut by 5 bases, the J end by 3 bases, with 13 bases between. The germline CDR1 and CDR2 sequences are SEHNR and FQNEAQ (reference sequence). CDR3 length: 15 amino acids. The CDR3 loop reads CASSRVDRPNEKLFF. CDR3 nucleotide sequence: TGTGCCAGCAGCCGAGTCGACAGACCTAATGAAAAACTGTTTTTT.

The DNA for the CDR3 is TGTGCCAGCAGTTTTTGGGCAGGGGGAAGTATCTCTGGGGCCAACGTCCTGACTTTC. It encodes CASSFWAGGSISGANVLTF. The V and J genes are TRBV27 and TRBJ2-6, with 7 bases lining up with TRBD1. Per germline, CDR1 MNHEY and CDR2 SMNVEV (reference sequence). CDR3 length: 19 residues. V shed 3 bases and J 0 bases; nucleotides not matched to a gene: 11.

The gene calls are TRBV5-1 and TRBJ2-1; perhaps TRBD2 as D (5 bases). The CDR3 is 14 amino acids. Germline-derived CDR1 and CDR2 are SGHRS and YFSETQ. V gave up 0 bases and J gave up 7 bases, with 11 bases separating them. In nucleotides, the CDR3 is TGCGCCAGCAGCTTGGGAGGGTTCATTAATGAGCAGTTCTTC. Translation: CASSLGGFINEQFF.

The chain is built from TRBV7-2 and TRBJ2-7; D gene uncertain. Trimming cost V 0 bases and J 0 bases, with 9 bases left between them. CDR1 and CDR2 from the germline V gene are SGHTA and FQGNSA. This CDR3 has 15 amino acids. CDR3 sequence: CASSLATQVSYEQYF. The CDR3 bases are TGTGCCAGCAGCTTAGCGACGCAGGTCTCCTACGAGCAGTACTTC.

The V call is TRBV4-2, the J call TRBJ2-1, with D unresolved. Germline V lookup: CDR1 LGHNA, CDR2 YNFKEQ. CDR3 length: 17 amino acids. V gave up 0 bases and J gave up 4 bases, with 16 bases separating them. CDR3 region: CASSQDLRWGEYNEQFF. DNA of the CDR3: TGTGCCAGCAGCCAAGATCTGAGGTGGGGTGAATACAATGAGCAGTTCTTC.

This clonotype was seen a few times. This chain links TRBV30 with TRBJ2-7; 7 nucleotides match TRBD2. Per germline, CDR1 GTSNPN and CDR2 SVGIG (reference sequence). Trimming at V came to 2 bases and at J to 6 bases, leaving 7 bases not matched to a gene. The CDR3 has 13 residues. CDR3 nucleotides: TGTGCCTGGAGTTTAGGATTAGCGGGCGAGCAGTACTTC. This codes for CAWSLGLAGEQYF.

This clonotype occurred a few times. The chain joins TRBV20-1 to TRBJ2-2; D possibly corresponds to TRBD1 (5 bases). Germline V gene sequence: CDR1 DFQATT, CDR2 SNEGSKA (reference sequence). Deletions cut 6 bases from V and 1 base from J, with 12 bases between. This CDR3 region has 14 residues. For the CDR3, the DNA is TGCAGTGCCCAGAGTCAGGGGAACACCGGGGAGCTGTTTTTT. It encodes CSAQSQGNTGELFF.

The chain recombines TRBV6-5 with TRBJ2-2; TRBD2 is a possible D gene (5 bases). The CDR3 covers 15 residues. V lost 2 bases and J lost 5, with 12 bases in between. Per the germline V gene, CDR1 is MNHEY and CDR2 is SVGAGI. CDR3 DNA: TGTGCCAGCAGTTACGGGGAGATCAGAACCGGGGAGCTGTTTTTT. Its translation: CASSYGEIRTGELFF.

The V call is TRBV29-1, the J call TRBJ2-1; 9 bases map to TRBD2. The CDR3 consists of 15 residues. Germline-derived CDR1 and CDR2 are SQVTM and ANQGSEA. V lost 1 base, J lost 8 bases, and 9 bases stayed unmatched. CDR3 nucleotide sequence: TGCAGCGTTGAAGCAGCGGGAGGTGGCCTGGATGAGCAGTTCTTC. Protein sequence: CSVEAAGGGLDEQFF.

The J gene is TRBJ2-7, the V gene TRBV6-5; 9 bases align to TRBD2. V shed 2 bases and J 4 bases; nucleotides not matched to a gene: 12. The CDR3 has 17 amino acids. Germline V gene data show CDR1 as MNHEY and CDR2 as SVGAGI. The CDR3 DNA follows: TGTGCCAGCAGTTACGGCTCTTTGGCGGGAGGGGGTTACGAGCAGTACTTC. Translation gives CASSYGSLAGGGYEQYF.

CDR3 region: CASSSTGQGSNQPQHF. In nucleotides, the CDR3 is TGTGCCAGCAGCTCAACCGGACAGGGGAGCAATCAGCCCCAGCATTTT. V usage is TRBV5-5 and J usage is TRBJ1-5, with 9 nucleotides matching TRBD1. V lost 3 bases and J lost 1; bases outside the gene matches: 5. Germline CDR1 is SGHKS and CDR2 is YYEKEE (reference sequence). The CDR3 spans 16 residues.

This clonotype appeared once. The CDR3, as DNA: TGTGCCAGCAGCCAAGATTGGTACAGGGCAGACACCGGGGAGCTGTTTTTT. It translates to CASSQDWYRADTGELFF. This rearrangement joins TRBV14 to TRBJ2-2; D may be TRBD1 (6 bases). Trimming left V 0 bases short and J 3 bases short, with 14 bases between. Germline V gives CDR1 SGHDN, CDR2 FVKESK. This CDR3 is 17 amino acids long.

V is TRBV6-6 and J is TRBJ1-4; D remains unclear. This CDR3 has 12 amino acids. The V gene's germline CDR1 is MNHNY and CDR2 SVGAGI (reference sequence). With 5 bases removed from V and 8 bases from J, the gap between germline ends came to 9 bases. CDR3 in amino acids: CASSQKTEKLFF. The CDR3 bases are TGTGCCAGCAGTCAGAAAACCGAAAAACTGTTTTTT.

The CDR3 loop is CATRLVRDGELFF. The CDR3 DNA follows: TGTGCCACCCGACTCGTAAGGGACGGGGAGCTGTTTTTT. This sequence joins TRBV10-3 and TRBJ2-2; D remains ambiguous. The length of the CDR3 is 13 residues. Germline V lookup: CDR1 ENHRY, CDR2 SYGVKD. V dropped 10 bases and J dropped 7 bases, with 16 bases sitting between them.